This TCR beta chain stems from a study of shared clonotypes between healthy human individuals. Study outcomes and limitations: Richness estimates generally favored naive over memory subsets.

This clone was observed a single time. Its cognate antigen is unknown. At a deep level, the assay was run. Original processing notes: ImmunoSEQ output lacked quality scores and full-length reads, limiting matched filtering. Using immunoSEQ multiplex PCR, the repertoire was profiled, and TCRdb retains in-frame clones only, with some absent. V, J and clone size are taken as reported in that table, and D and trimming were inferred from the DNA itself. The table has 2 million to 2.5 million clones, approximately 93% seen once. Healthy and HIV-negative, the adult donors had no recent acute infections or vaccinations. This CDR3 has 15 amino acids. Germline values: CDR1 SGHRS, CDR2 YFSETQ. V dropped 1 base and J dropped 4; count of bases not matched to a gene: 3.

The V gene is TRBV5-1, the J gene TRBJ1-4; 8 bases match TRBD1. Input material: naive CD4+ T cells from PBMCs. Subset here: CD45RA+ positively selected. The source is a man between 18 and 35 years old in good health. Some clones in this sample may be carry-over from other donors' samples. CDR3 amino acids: CASSLLGQVNEKLFF. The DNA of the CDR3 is TGCGCCAGCAGCTTGTTGGGACAGGTTAATGAAAAACTGTTTTTT.